One sample yielded the 27 T cell receptor beta chains listed below, sequenced in a study of blood T cell repertoires in COVID-19. Data came from immunoSEQ multiplex PCR; TCRdb stores just in-frame clones and leaves some out. The repertoire includes hundreds of thousands of clones, approximately 90% of them detected once, and 0.99% sits in the top ten. The sequenced sample was peripheral blood. The receptors stem from a woman aged 40 to 50 who had recovered from COVID-19.

V and J are TRBV5-1 and TRBJ2-7, with D maybe TRBD1 (7 bases). In germline, CDR1 is SGHRS, CDR2 YFSETQ. There are 15 residues in the CDR3. The germline V and J ends were trimmed by 1 base and 2 bases, with 13 bases remaining between them. CDR3 DNA sequence: TGCGCCAGCAGCTTGCAGGGGGACTCAACCTACGAGCAGTACTTC. Its protein product is CASSLQGDSTYEQYF. The full variable domain, completed using reference TRBV5-1 and TRBJ2-7, is KAGVTQTPRYLIKTRGQQVTLSCSPISGHRSVSWYQQTPGQGLQFLFEYFSETQRNKGNFPGRFSGRQFSNSRSEMNVSTLELGDSALYLCASSLQGDSTYEQYFGPGTRLTVT.

This clone showed up just a few times. The chain employs TRBV12-3 or TRBV12-4 and TRBJ1-5; D ambiguous. V lost 5 bases, J lost 3 bases, and 5 bases lay in between. The CDR3 sequence is 12 residues long. This chain's CDR3 is CASSRDNQPQHF. CDR3 coding DNA: TGTGCCAGCAGTCGGGACAATCAGCCCCAGCATTTT.

This clone was seen only once. The CDR3 loop is CALRPGPEGNTEAFF. CDR3 coding DNA: TGTGCCCTTCGACCGGGCCCGGAGGGGAACACTGAAGCTTTCTTT. J is TRBJ1-1 and V is TRBV10-3; D gene uncertain. Germline loops: CDR1 ENHRY, CDR2 SYGVKD. The CDR3 totals 15 residues. V lost 11 bases and J 1 base, leaving 20 bases between the germline ends.

The chain is built from TRBV5-1 and TRBJ1-2; 8 positions agree with TRBD1. Germline loops: CDR1 SGHRS, CDR2 YFSETQ. This CDR3 has 14 amino acids. The V and J ends lost 4 bases and 5 bases, in that order; junction bases with no gene match: 7. The CDR3 DNA sequence: TGCGCCAGCAGCCAGGGGGACAGGTTATATGGCTACACCTTC. Amino acids: CASSQGDRLYGYTF.

The chain links TRBV28 to TRBJ1-2, with D maybe TRBD1 (6 bases). The CDR3 runs 18 residues. Germline assignment: CDR1 MDHEN and CDR2 SYDVKM. The V end was cut by 3 bases, the J end by 1 base, with 21 bases between. The CDR3 DNA follows: TGTGCCAGCAGTTTCTCCTTTTTTGGGGGCCGAATTAACTATGGCTACACCTTC. Residues: CASSFSFFGGRINYGYTF.

V is TRBV28 and J is TRBJ1-6; weak D call: TRBD1 (6 bases). V was clipped by 6 bases and J by 5 bases, with 20 bases between them. CDR3 length: 17 residues. Germline loops: CDR1 MDHEN, CDR2 SYDVKM. In nucleotides, the CDR3 is TGTGCCAGCAGCCTATTGGGGGGGGGCTGGGATAATTCACCCCTCCACTTT. Encoded protein: CASSLLGGGWDNSPLHF. Together with reference TRBV28 and TRBJ1-6, the CDR3 gives the full variable domain: DVKVTQSSRYLVKRTGEKVFLECVQDMDHENMFWYRQDPGLGLRLIYFSYDVKMKEKGDIPEGYSVSREKKERFSLILESASTNQTSMYLCASSLLGGGWDNSPLHFGNGTRLTVT.

This chain uses TRBV9 with TRBJ2-7; D is perhaps TRBD2 (5 bases). With 4 bases removed from V and 0 bases from J, the gap between germline ends came to 17 bases. Germline V gives CDR1 SGDLS, CDR2 YYNGEE. The CDR3 is 16 residues long. CDR3 coding DNA: TGTGCCAGCAGCCGGGGTCCCCAGCAGAGCTCCTACGAGCAGTACTTC. Translating it yields CASSRGPQQSSYEQYF.

V and J are TRBV11-2 and TRBJ2-1; 7 bases are a match to TRBD2. V lost 3 bases and J lost 9; bases outside the gene matches: 8. Germline V gives CDR1 SGHAT, CDR2 FQNNGV. CDR3 length: 14 amino acids. CDR3 region: CASSFGGGKVEQFF. For the CDR3, the DNA is TGTGCCAGCAGCTTTGGGGGGGGGAAGGTTGAGCAGTTCTTC.

The chain joins TRBV4-3 to TRBJ2-3; a weak D match, TRBD1 (6 bases). CDR3 length: 13 residues. Germline V lookup: CDR1 LGHNA, CDR2 YSLEER. Trimming removed 5 bases from V and 6 bases from J, with 12 bases in between. This chain's CDR3 is CASSNNQGDTQYF. CDR3 nucleotide sequence: TGCGCCAGCAGCAACAACCAGGGGGATACGCAGTATTTT.

The genes are TRBV7-8 and TRBJ2-1; D is uncertain. The CDR3 is made up of 13 amino acids. V was trimmed by 4 bases and J by 0 bases, leaving 4 bases between them. Germline V gene data show CDR1 as SGHVS and CDR2 as FQNEAQ. CDR3 in amino acids: CASSWSSYNEQFF. The CDR3 nucleotides are TGTGCCAGCAGCTGGAGCTCCTACAATGAGCAGTTCTTC.

The chain is built from TRBV6-6 and TRBJ1-6; no firm D call. Germline V gives CDR1 MNHNY, CDR2 SVGAGI (reference sequence). This CDR3 has 12 amino acids. V was trimmed by 8 bases and J by 6 bases, leaving 8 bases between them. CDR3 sequence reads: CASCVGNSPLHF. The CDR3 bases are TGTGCCAGCTGCGTCGGTAATTCACCCCTCCACTTT.

V usage is TRBV4-3 and J usage is TRBJ1-2; unclear D gene. V dropped 4 bases and J dropped 0 bases, with 15 bases sitting between them. The CDR3 covers 16 residues. The germline V gene encodes CDR1 LGHNA and CDR2 YSLEER. The CDR3 protein is CASSPGLTLPNYGYTF. The CDR3 region has the DNA TGCGCCAGCAGCCCTGGCTTGACACTCCCTAACTATGGCTACACCTTC.

This chain links TRBV30 with TRBJ2-1, with TRBD1 as a possible D gene (6 bases). The germline V gene encodes CDR1 GTSNPN and CDR2 SVGIG (reference sequence). V was cut by 4 bases and J by 6 bases, with 10 bases left in between. CDR3 size: 12 residues. Here the CDR3 reads CAWNPRGNEQFF. CDR3 sequence (DNA): TGTGCCTGGAATCCCAGGGGCAATGAGCAGTTCTTC.

The J gene is TRBJ1-2, the V gene TRBV7-9, with 8 bases fitting TRBD1. Trimming cost V 3 bases and J 6 bases; bases outside gene matches: 6. Germline CDR1 SEHNR, CDR2 FQNEAQ (reference sequence). The CDR3 totals 14 residues. The CDR3 DNA reads as TGTGCCAGCAGCTTCCCGGACAGGGTCGATGGCTACACCTTC. Its protein product is CASSFPDRVDGYTF.

Comments on this clone: The same CDR3 can be traced to other DNA sequences in this sample. The rearrangement joins TRBV19 to TRBJ2-3; D may be TRBD2 (7 bases). Germline V CDR1 and CDR2: LNHDA, SQIVND (reference sequence). CDR3 length: 15 residues. V was clipped by 6 bases and J by 6 bases, with 19 bases between them. The DNA for the CDR3 is TGTGCCAGTAGGGGGGGGCGGGGGACCCCGGATACGCAGTATTTT. Translated, it gives CASRGGRGTPDTQYF.

The rearrangement joins TRBV18 to TRBJ1-1, with D possibly being TRBD1 (6 bases). Germline V lookup: CDR1 KGHSH, CDR2 LQKENI. The length of the CDR3 is 16 residues. V lost 1 base and J 1 base, leaving 13 bases between the germline ends. This CDR3 is CASSPLDSWPNTEAFF. The CDR3, as DNA: TGTGCCAGCTCACCACTGGACAGTTGGCCGAACACTGAAGCTTTCTTT.

The chain employs TRBV10-3 and TRBJ1-1, with TRBD1 matching 10 bases. This CDR3 contains 14 residues. The V segment lost 6 bases and the J segment 5 bases; nucleotides outside the gene matches: 6. Germline CDR1 and CDR2: ENHRY and SYGVKD. The CDR3 protein is CAIRKGQGGTEAFF. The CDR3 nucleotides read TGTGCCATCAGGAAAGGACAGGGGGGGACTGAAGCTTTCTTT.

V and J are TRBV6-2 or TRBV6-3 and TRBJ2-7; 8 bases map to TRBD2. Germline-derived CDR1 and CDR2 are MNHEY and SVGEGT. J lost 6 bases, V lost 6 bases, and 13 bases had no gene match. This CDR3 is built from 15 residues. CDR3 nucleotides: TGTGCCAGCAGCCCATCGGGAGGGCCGTCTGGCGAGCAGTACTTC. It translates to CASSPSGGPSGEQYF.

The V gene is TRBV6-5, the J gene TRBJ1-6; D unclear. Trimming pared 6 bases from V and 13 bases from J, leaving 13 bases between. Germline V gene data show CDR1 as MNHEY and CDR2 as SVGAGI. There are 12 residues in the CDR3. The CDR3 DNA follows: TGTGCCAGCAGCACCCTACCTTCGCCCCTCCACTTT. The encoded protein is CASSTLPSPLHF.

The V gene is TRBV7-9, the J gene TRBJ2-1; maybe TRBD1 (5 bases). The V and J ends lost 5 bases and 4 bases respectively, with 12 bases between them. The CDR3 sequence is 14 residues long. Per the germline V gene, CDR1 is SEHNR and CDR2 is FQNEAQ (reference sequence). Here the CDR3 reads CASSAAPGYNEQFF. The CDR3 DNA reads as TGTGCCAGCAGCGCGGCCCCAGGGTACAATGAGCAGTTCTTC.

CDR3 nucleotide sequence: TGTGCCAGCAGCTCCACCCGACAGAACTATGGCTACACCTTC. As protein: CASSSTRQNYGYTF. The chain uses TRBV7-9 and TRBJ1-2; a possible D gene is TRBD1 (5 bases). V gave up 4 bases and J gave up 2 bases, with 11 bases separating them. Germline CDR1 reads SEHNR; CDR2 reads FQNEAQ (reference sequence). This CDR3 is 14 amino acids long.

The chain is built from TRBV6-2 or TRBV6-3 and TRBJ2-1, with D tentatively TRBD2 (6 bases). The V and J ends lost 0 bases and 7 bases respectively, with 10 bases between them. Germline CDR1 MNHEY, CDR2 SVGEGT. This CDR3 region has 14 residues. CDR3 nucleotide sequence: TGTGCCAGCAGTTACTCGGGGCTAGCGAATGAGCAGTTCTTC. It specifies CASSYSGLANEQFF.

V usage is TRBV7-9 and J usage is TRBJ2-7; tentative D call: TRBD1 (5 bases). The V gene's germline CDR1 is SEHNR and CDR2 FQNEAQ (reference sequence). This CDR3 contains 15 residues. Trimming cost V 5 bases and J 6 bases, with 20 bases left between them. The CDR3 bases are TGTGCCAGCAGCCCCTCCGCCAGGGCTACGTTCGAGCAGTACTTC. It codes for CASSPSARATFEQYF.

This chain joins TRBV21-1 and TRBJ1-1; no DNA check was done on the table's D call, TRBD1. TRBV21-1 is deemed a pseudogene. The CDR3 is 15 amino acids. The CDR3 reads CASSKEQGPDTEAFF. CDR3 DNA: TGTGCCAGCAGCAAAGAACAGGGCCCGGACACTGAAGCTTTCTTT.

V and J are TRBV29-1 and TRBJ1-5; D is possibly TRBD1 (6 bases). Looked up from germline, CDR1 is SQVTM and CDR2 is ANQGSEA. The CDR3 runs to 14 residues. With 6 bases removed from V and 3 bases from J, the gap between germline ends came to 15 bases. The CDR3 bases are TGCAGCGTCACCTCACAGGGCCCCAATCAGCCCCAGCATTTT. It translates to CSVTSQGPNQPQHF.

The rearrangement joins TRBV27 to TRBJ2-2; D may be TRBD1 (6 bases). With 1 base removed from V and 9 bases from J, the gap between germline ends came to 12 bases. This CDR3 comprises 14 residues. Germline V lookup: CDR1 MNHEY, CDR2 SMNVEV (reference sequence). This chain's CDR3 is CASSLWGLGRELFF. CDR3 bases: TGTGCCAGCAGTTTATGGGGGCTTGGGCGGGAGCTGTTTTTT.

CDR3 sequence (DNA): TGTGCCAGCAGCCCCCCGGACCCCGCCGGGGCCCAGCATTTT. Protein: CASSPPDPAGAQHF. This chain joins TRBV5-8 and TRBJ1-5; D gene uncertain. Germline values: CDR1 SGHTS, CDR2 YDEGEE. This CDR3 contains 14 residues. Trimming removed 4 bases from V and 11 bases from J, with 19 bases in between. Combining the CDR3 with reference TRBV5-8 and TRBJ1-5 gives the whole variable domain EAGVTQSPTHLIKTRGQQATLRCSPISGHTSVYWYQQALGLGLQFLLWYDEGEERNRGNFPPRFSGRQFPNYSSELNVNALELEDSALYLCASSPPDPAGAQHFGDGTRLSIL.